Listed below are T cell receptor beta chains from one sample, sequenced in a study of CD8+ T cells in alopecia areata. Clones were read by immunoSEQ multiplex PCR, and TCRdb kept only the in-frame ones, dropping some. The repertoire has roughly 190,000 clones, 60% of them found once; the top ten carry less than 4%. The material sequenced was CD4+ T cells sorted from blood, taken at week 4, from a patient treated with tofacitinib. These receptors all stem from a human donor with alopecia areata. Both conserved end residues are part of each CDR3. Each record gives: clone size, V gene, D gene, CDR3 length, J gene, CDR3 protein, CDR3 DNA. The D gene is left open where the match is weak. Clone size, where shown, is once, few, many, or a class for clones that have expanded.

-,TRBV4-3,TRBD2,17,TRBJ2-1,CASSQVIRSGRYNEQFF,TGCGCCAGCAGCCAAGTCATTCGGAGCGGGAGATACAATGAGCAGTTCTTC
few,TRBV10-3,TRBD2,18,TRBJ2-3,CAISASPRVAGGTDTQYF,TGTGCCATCAGTGCCTCCCCGAGGGTAGCGGGGGGCACAGATACGCAGTATTTT
-,TRBV27,-,12,TRBJ1-2,CASSQRSYGYTF,TGTGCCAGCAGTCAGAGGTCCTATGGCTACACCTTC
-,TRBV25-1,-,16,TRBJ2-7,CASSESRTGFSYEQYF,TGTGCCAGCAGTGAATCCCGGACGGGATTTTCCTACGAGCAGTACTTC
-,TRBV25-1,-,17,TRBJ2-7,CASKRLTPDESSYEQYF,TGTGCCAGCAAAAGACTGACACCCGACGAGAGCTCCTACGAGCAGTACTTC
-,TRBV4-1,-,17,TRBJ2-4,CASSQGSASGTKNIQYF,TGCGCCAGCAGCCAAGGTAGCGCGTCGGGAACCAAAAACATTCAGTACTTC
-,TRBV30,-,15,TRBJ2-6,CAWMKGNSGANVLTF,TGTGCCTGGATGAAGGGAAACTCTGGGGCCAACGTCCTGACTTTC
-,TRBV7-8,-,13,TRBJ2-3,CASSPPFTDTQYF,TGTGCCAGCAGCCCGCCCTTCACAGATACGCAGTATTTT
-,TRBV7-2,TRBD2,15,TRBJ2-3,CASSLFRGGADTQYF,TGTGCCAGCAGCTTATTCCGGGGGGGGGCAGATACGCAGTATTTT
few,TRBV7-3,TRBD2,14,TRBJ2-2,CASSSGLAGGELFF,TGTGCCAGCAGCTCGGGACTAGCGGGCGGGGAGCTGTTTTTT
once,TRBV30,-,16,TRBJ2-6,CAWSGDGATGANVLTF,TGTGCCTGGAGTGGGGACGGGGCGACTGGGGCCAACGTCCTGACTTTC
-,TRBV30,-,13,TRBJ1-5,CAWSQEGGQPQHF,TGTGCCTGGAGTCAGGAGGGGGGACAGCCCCAGCATTTT
few,TRBV2,-,15,TRBJ1-5,CASSEGRGRYQPQHF,TGTGCCAGCAGTGAAGGAAGGGGACGCTATCAGCCCCAGCATTTT
-,TRBV5-1,TRBD1,16,TRBJ2-7,CATAVPGTGRPYEQYF,TGCGCCACCGCCGTCCCCGGGACAGGGCGCCCCTACGAGCAGTACTTC
few,TRBV6-6,-,13,TRBJ1-1,CASSDRGRGEAFF,TGTGCCAGCAGTGATAGGGGCCGTGGTGAAGCTTTCTTT
few,TRBV28,TRBD1,14,TRBJ1-4,CASSLRQGDEKLFF,TGTGCCAGCAGTCTCAGACAGGGGGATGAAAAACTGTTTTTT
few,TRBV29-1,-,14,TRBJ2-5,CSVGHSPASREQYF,TGCAGCGTTGGGCACAGCCCCGCCTCGCGAGAGCAGTACTTC
few,TRBV5-5,TRBD1,14,TRBJ1-1,CASSHLGQGSEAFF,TGTGCCAGCAGTCACCTAGGACAGGGCTCTGAAGCTTTCTTT
few,TRBV7-2,-,16,TRBJ2-4,CASSLASVIAKNIQYF,TGTGCCAGCAGCTTAGCGTCCGTAATAGCCAAAAACATTCAGTACTTC
-,TRBV29-1,TRBD2,13,TRBJ2-5,CSVSPGLGETQYF,TGCAGCGTTTCCCCTGGACTAGGAGAGACCCAGTACTTC
-,TRBV29-1,-,16,TRBJ2-5,CSVENGAFGSGETQYF,TGCAGCGTTGAAAATGGGGCTTTCGGTAGTGGGGAGACCCAGTACTTC
-,TRBV29-1,-,12,TRBJ1-2,CSVKSGEGGYTF,TGCAGCGTTAAATCAGGGGAGGGTGGCTACACCTTC
-,TRBV5-4,-,14,TRBJ2-1,CASSLGGPSQGQFF,TGTGCCAGCAGCTTGGGCGGCCCAAGTCAAGGGCAGTTCTTC
-,TRBV7-2,-,13,TRBJ2-7,CASSLDSEHEQYF,TGTGCCAGCAGCTTAGATTCGGAACACGAGCAGTACTTC
-,TRBV4-3,-,16,TRBJ2-7,CASSQGPPTESYEQYF,TGCGCCAGCAGCCAAGGACCCCCGACAGAATCCTACGAGCAGTACTTC
-,TRBV2,TRBD1,13,TRBJ1-5,CASRQGRDQPQHF,TGTGCCAGCAGACAGGGGAGAGATCAGCCCCAGCATTTT
-,TRBV2,TRBD2,14,TRBJ2-5,CAIIRPGLKETQYF,TGTGCCATCATCCGACCGGGACTAAAAGAGACCCAGTACTTC
-,TRBV7-2,TRBD2,13,TRBJ2-3,CASSLGTRDTQYF,TGTGCCAGCAGTCTGGGGACTAGGGATACGCAGTATTTT
few,TRBV28,-,14,TRBJ1-6,CASTPGGYNSPLHF,TGTGCCAGCACCCCGGGGGGCTATAATTCACCCCTCCACTTT
-,TRBV6-5,-,14,TRBJ2-5,CASSSGGPGETQYF,TGTGCCAGCAGTTCCGGGGGGCCGGGGGAGACCCAGTACTTC
many,TRBV28,-,12,TRBJ2-2,CASSLFPGELFF,TGTGCCAGCAGTTTATTTCCCGGGGAGCTGTTTTTT
-,TRBV5-6,TRBD1,14,TRBJ2-7,CASSNPGQVYEQYF,TGTGCCAGCAGCAACCCGGGACAGGTCTACGAGCAGTACTTC
few,TRBV29-1,TRBD1,14,TRBJ2-1,CSVQQTGSRDEQFF,TGCAGCGTCCAGCAGACAGGGAGTAGGGATGAGCAGTTCTTC
once,TRBV30,-,13,TRBJ1-2,CAWSVLPGYGYTF,TGTGCCTGGAGTGTCCTGCCTGGGTATGGCTACACCTTC
-,TRBV30,-,15,TRBJ1-2,CAWSLTWDTSYGYTF,TGTGCCTGGAGTCTAACTTGGGACACCAGCTATGGCTACACCTTC
-,TRBV30,-,14,TRBJ1-6,CASLDGRYNSPLHF,TGTGCCTCCCTTGATGGCAGATATAATTCACCCCTCCACTTT
few,TRBV7-2,-,14,TRBJ2-7,CASSLGRDTYEQYF,TGTGCCAGCAGCTTAGGCCGGGACACCTACGAGCAGTACTTC
-,TRBV29-1,-,14,TRBJ1-5,CSVWGRVKGQPQHF,TGCAGCGTGTGGGGGAGGGTCAAGGGTCAGCCCCAGCATTTT
-,TRBV6-5,TRBD1,15,TRBJ1-2,CASSRTGESNYGYTF,TGTGCCAGCAGTCGTACAGGGGAATCCAACTATGGCTACACCTTC
-,TRBV28,TRBD1,15,TRBJ2-7,CASKRDGTGPYEQYF,TGTGCCAGCAAACGGGATGGGACAGGGCCCTACGAGCAGTACTTC
-,TRBV6-1,-,15,TRBJ2-3,CASSELAVGTDTQYF,TGTGCCAGCAGTGAGCTAGCCGTGGGGACGGATACGCAGTATTTT
-,TRBV2,-,13,TRBJ1-6,CASSVSAGSPLHF,TGTGCCAGCAGTGTATCGGCCGGGTCACCCCTCCACTTT
few,TRBV6-5,-,13,TRBJ1-2,CASSPQGNYGYTF,TGTGCCAGCAGTCCACAGGGAAACTATGGCTACACCTTC
-,TRBV7-9,-,14,TRBJ2-2,CASSFAQNTGELFF,TGTGCCAGCAGCTTTGCGCAGAACACCGGGGAGCTGTTTTTT
-,TRBV29-1,-,14,TRBJ2-5,CSVEVRVGRETQYF,TGCAGCGTTGAAGTCAGGGTAGGACGGGAGACCCAGTACTTC
-,TRBV5-1,-,16,TRBJ2-4,CASSPLTELAKNIQYF,TGCGCCAGCAGCCCGTTGACGGAACTAGCCAAAAACATTCAGTACTTC
once,TRBV7-2,-,14,TRBJ2-7,CASSLVPTLSEQYF,TGTGCCAGCAGCTTAGTTCCCACCCTTTCCGAGCAGTACTTC
-,TRBV7-2,TRBD1,15,TRBJ1-2,CASSWGGQRSYGYTF,TGTGCCAGCAGCTGGGGGGGACAGAGATCCTATGGCTACACCTTC
-,TRBV29-1,-,15,TRBJ1-1,CSVEPDSRLNTEAFF,TGCAGCGTTGAACCGGACAGTCGATTGAACACTGAAGCTTTCTTT
-,TRBV6-4,-,16,TRBJ1-2,CASSDSWKSGSYGYTF,TGTGCCAGCAGTGACTCCTGGAAGTCTGGGTCCTATGGCTACACCTTC
-,TRBV29-1,-,13,TRBJ1-5,CSARTASNQPQHF,TGCAGCGCTCGGACAGCTAGCAATCAGCCCCAGCATTTT
-,TRBV2,-,11,TRBJ2-3,CALHPTDTQYF,TGTGCCCTCCACCCCACAGATACGCAGTATTTT
-,TRBV7-2,-,15,TRBJ2-1,CASSLRAVVAGPQFF,TGTGCCAGCAGCTTACGTGCGGTGGTTGCAGGGCCACAGTTCTTC
-,TRBV27,-,10,TRBJ2-5,CASRSETQYF,TGTGCCAGCAGGAGCGAGACCCAGTACTTC